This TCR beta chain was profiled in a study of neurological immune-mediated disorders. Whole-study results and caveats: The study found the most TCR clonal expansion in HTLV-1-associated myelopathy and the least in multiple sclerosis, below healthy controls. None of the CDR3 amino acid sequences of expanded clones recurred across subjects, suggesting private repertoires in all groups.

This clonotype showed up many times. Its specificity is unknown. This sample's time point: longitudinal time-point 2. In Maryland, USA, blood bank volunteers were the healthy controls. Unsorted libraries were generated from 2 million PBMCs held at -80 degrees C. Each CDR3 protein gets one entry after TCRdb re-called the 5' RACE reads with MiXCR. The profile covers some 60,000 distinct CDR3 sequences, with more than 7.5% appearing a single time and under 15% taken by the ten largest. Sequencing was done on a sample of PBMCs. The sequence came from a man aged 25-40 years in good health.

CDR3 sequence reads: CASSQVPELTYEQYF. The CDR3 nucleotides read TGTGCCAGCAGCCAAGTCCCGGAACTTACCTACGAGCAGTACTTC. V usage is TRBV14 and J usage is TRBJ2-7; D remains unclear. CDR1 is SGHDN and CDR2 is FVKESK in the germline V gene. V was trimmed by 1 base and J by 2 bases, leaving 12 bases between them. CDR3 length: 15 residues.